This T cell receptor beta chain was sequenced in a study of early T cells in non-severe SARS-CoV-2 infection (dated by TCRdb to 2020 to 2023). The study in broad terms: Bulk RNA from unsorted whole blood was used for TCR sequencing, so alpha and beta chains could not be paired.

The study was a case-control design nested within a healthcare worker cohort in London, UK, with weekly nasopharyngeal swab PCR tests and blood sampling. Between 23 and 31 March 2020, the week of the UK lockdown, healthcare workers were enrolled and then followed up weekly for as long as 16 weeks. By share, this clonotype ranks as medium-sized (0.01 to 0.1%). Its binding antigen is unknown. One base away there is no much larger clone; base qualities are not given. Paper-wide results and their limitations: VDJdb matching was skewed toward anti-spike CD8 responses and likely underestimated virus-specific expansions by missing private and CD4 specificities.

The CDR3 spans 17 residues, from the cysteine through the phenylalanine. The retained sequence is limited to the CDR3, 51 bases, with the frame set at the first base. The germline V gene specifies MNHNS as CDR1 and SASEGT as CDR2. Trimming removed 3 bases from V and 5 bases from J, leaving 22 bases between the germline ends. Library method: 5' RACE. Sequenced using a NextSeq 500. To correct for sequencing error and PCR bias, the TCR library protocol tagged individual cDNA molecules with unique molecular identifiers. Sequencing covered both TCR alpha and beta chains, and within each sample the abundances of alpha and beta sequences were tightly co-correlated. For the original study's pipeline: V gene, J gene and CDR3 annotation of TCR sequences was performed with Decombinator V4. TCRs were defined as expanded if a significant change between any two time points was detected under a Poisson model with p below 0.0001. TCR abundances were normalised to the total number of TCRs sequenced per sample and were expressed as counts per million. MAIT TCRs were defined by TRAV1-2 paired with TRAJ12, TRAJ20 or TRAJ33, and iNKT TCRs by TRAV10 paired with TRAJ18. VDJdb, accessed 1 November 2021, was searched for CMV, EBV and SARS-CoV-2 annotated TCRs, excluding TCRs annotated for multiple antigens. TCRdb's own reprocessing of the public reads used fastp at Q25 and MiXCR and kept productive beta chains. When rows share a CDR3 protein, they turn into one entry using the most common DNA and genes. It is TCRdb's table, rather than the study itself, that gives the V and J calls and clone size. The sample table records 62,000 or so distinct CDR3 sequences; roughly 8.2% of these occur just once. Of the sample, 13% is held by the ten largest clones.

Sequences were derived from whole blood, sampled at baseline. The TCR comes from an adult who was a healthcare worker with PCR-confirmed SARS-CoV-2 infection or an uninfected control (not recorded which). Here the chain combines TRBV6-1 and TRBJ2-5; the D gene may be TRBD1 or TRBD2, since each aligns over 6 bases. The DNA is as follows: TGTGCCAGCAGTGACAATTCTATTAGCGGAGGGGGGGAGACCCAGTACTTC. It encodes CASSDNSISGGGETQYF.